These 10 T cell receptor beta chains came from one sample sequenced in a study of response to subunit inactivated influenza vaccine. TCRdb fed the RT-PCR reads into MiXCR, producing one record per CDR3 protein. The sample has about 650,000 distinct CDR3 sequences, less than 20% seen once; the top ten hold around 10%. The sample here was PBMCs from blood, taken approximately 12 days after vaccination. These receptors all come from a man aged 45-65 years who received an inactivated influenza vaccine.

This clonotype was picked up a small number of times. V usage is TRBV11-2 and J usage is TRBJ1-2, with a possible D match to TRBD1 (5 bases). Germline lookup yields CDR1 SGHAT and CDR2 FQNNGV. This CDR3 comprises 12 residues. Trimming removed 7 bases at V and 8 bases at J, with 14 bases between. DNA for the CDR3: TGTGCCAGCACCCTCCACGGGGCCGGCTACACCTTC. This encodes CASTLHGAGYTF.

The chain couples TRBV4-1 to TRBJ1-2; 8 bases are a match to TRBD1. The CDR3 covers 14 residues. In germline, CDR1 is MGHRA, CDR2 YSYEKL. Germline trimming cut 4 bases from V and 3 bases from J; bases unmatched to any gene: 4. The CDR3 spells CASSPGGVYYGYTF. Written as DNA, the CDR3 is TGCGCCAGCAGCCCAGGGGGCGTTTACTATGGCTACACCTTC.

This chain uses TRBV11-2 with TRBJ2-1, with 13 bases matching TRBD2. With V trimmed by 5 bases and J by 9 bases, 7 bases remained unmatched. This CDR3 spans 15 amino acids. Per the germline V gene, CDR1 is SGHAT and CDR2 is FQNNGV. The CDR3 reads CASSLRTSGGSEQFF. The CDR3 DNA sequence: TGTGCCAGCAGCCTAAGGACTAGCGGGGGATCTGAGCAGTTCTTC.

This chain joins TRBV11-2 and TRBJ1-2; the D gene is possibly TRBD1 (5 bases). This CDR3 contains 14 residues. CDR1 and CDR2 from the germline V gene are SGHAT and FQNNGV. The V and J ends lost 5 bases and 2 bases respectively, with 12 bases between them. CDR3 loop: CASSRARVNYGYTF. CDR3 sequence (DNA): TGTGCCAGCAGCCGCGCCAGGGTAAACTATGGCTACACCTTC.

A few counts support this clonotype. The V and J genes are TRBV18 and TRBJ2-5; 9 bases map to TRBD1. The CDR3 length is 16 residues. V was clipped by 1 base and J by 4 bases; unmatched bases: 7. Germline CDR1 and CDR2: KGHSH and LQKENI. The CDR3 coding sequence is TGTGCCAGCTCACCACTTCTGGGACAGGGAGCAGAGACCCAGTACTTC. This translates into CASSPLLGQGAETQYF.

This clonotype turned up a few times. The gene calls are TRBV24-1 and TRBJ2-3; D unresolved. The CDR3 contains 12 residues. Germline V gives CDR1 KGHDR, CDR2 SFDVKD. V was trimmed by 3 bases and J by 3 bases, leaving 3 bases between them. The CDR3 region is CATSDTTDTQYF. Here the CDR3 DNA reads TGTGCCACCAGTGATACTACAGATACGCAGTATTTT.

In this sample, this clonotype turned up a few times. The chain uses TRBV12-3 or TRBV12-4 and TRBJ2-1; 13 bases are a match to TRBD2. With 6 bases clipped from V and 0 bases from J, the junction kept 5 bases outside the gene matches. The CDR3 is 17 residues long. The CDR3 is CASRPTSGGASYNEQFF. CDR3 bases: TGTGCCAGCAGACCTACTAGCGGGGGGGCCTCCTACAATGAGCAGTTCTTC.

The table lists this clonotype with many counts. This chain links TRBV12-3 or TRBV12-4 with TRBJ1-5; D unresolved. The V end was cut by 6 bases, the J end by 0 bases, with 6 bases between. The CDR3 is 13 amino acids. In DNA form, the CDR3 reads TGTGCCAGCAGCTTATATAGCAATCAGCCCCAGCATTTT. Translation: CASSLYSNQPQHF.

This clonotype was counted between two and nine times. V and J are TRBV6-1 and TRBJ2-7, with TRBD2 matching over 13 bases. CDR1 MNHNS and CDR2 SASEGT come from the germline V gene. V gave up 6 bases and J gave up 5 bases; unmatched junction bases: 7. CDR3 size: 15 residues. CDR3 residues: CASRLPGLAGNEQYF. Here the CDR3 DNA reads TGTGCCAGCAGGCTCCCGGGACTAGCGGGAAACGAGCAGTACTTC.

This clonotype was detected a few times. The V gene is TRBV20-1, the J gene TRBJ2-1; D is possibly TRBD1 (6 bases). This CDR3 comprises 15 residues. V lost 0 bases to trimming and J lost 0 bases, with 9 bases between them. The germline V gene encodes CDR1 DFQATT and CDR2 SNEGSKA (reference sequence). CDR3 region: CSARDGQISYNEQFF. The CDR3 nucleotides are TGCAGTGCTAGAGATGGACAGATCTCCTACAATGAGCAGTTCTTC.